This T cell receptor (beta chain) derives from a study of blood T cell repertoires in COVID-19. For the study at large: Nucleic acid was either cDNA or gDNA, and it came from T cells, B-cell-depleted T cells, or PBMCs.

Clinical history as reported by participants underpinned cohort assignment. Some clones are missing from TCRdb's copy, which holds only in-frame ones; the method was immunoSEQ multiplex PCR. The table has about 160,000 clones, less than 90% seen once; the top ten hold under 4.5%. Germline V gene sequence: CDR1 MDHEN, CDR2 SYDVKM. V gave up 5 bases and J gave up 7 bases; unmatched junction bases: 3. The CDR3 runs 12 residues. The receptor's source is a woman aged 45-65 years who had recovered from COVID-19. V is TRBV28 and J is TRBJ1-2; 8 bases line up with TRBD1. Sequencing used PBMCs or T cells enriched from blood (not recorded which). The DNA of the CDR3 is TGTGCCAGCAGTGCGACAGGGGCTGGCTACACCTTC. Translated, it gives CASSATGAGYTF.